Presented here are 9 T cell receptor beta chains from one specimen sequenced in a study of beta chain features in type 1 diabetes. Sequenced material consisted of expressed TCRB transcripts (all of the isolated RNA was reverse transcribed). Method: immunoSEQ multiplex PCR; TCRdb's copy keeps in-frame clones and lacks some. Here the sample spans some 900,000 clones, 15% to 20% being singletons. Material: naive CD4+ T cells from blood. Every receptor here comes from a young woman in good health.

The genes are TRBV18 and TRBJ2-5; 7 bases are a match to TRBD2. The V and J ends lost 3 bases and 5 bases, in that order; junction bases with no gene match: 15. The CDR3 contains 17 residues. Germline CDR1 KGHSH, CDR2 LQKENI. As DNA, the CDR3 is TGTGCCAGCTCACCTCCGATCGGGGGGACGTTTGGGGAGACCCAGTACTTC. Protein sequence: CASSPPIGGTFGETQYF.

This chain joins TRBV19 and TRBJ2-6, with 7 bases aligning to TRBD2. Germline-derived CDR1 and CDR2 are LNHDA and SQIVND (reference sequence). The V segment lost 2 bases and the J segment 4 bases; nucleotides outside the gene matches: 8. The CDR3 sequence is 17 residues long. CDR3 sequence reads: CASSILAGVLGANVLTF. The DNA for the CDR3 is TGTGCCAGTAGTATACTGGCGGGAGTTTTGGGGGCCAACGTCCTGACTTTC.

This clone came up once. The chain is built from TRBV4-2 and TRBJ2-7; the D gene is possibly TRBD1 (5 bases). CDR3 length equals 16 residues. Trimming stripped 4 bases from V and 2 bases from J, with 18 bases between. Germline CDR1 and CDR2: LGHNA and YNFKEQ. The CDR3 loop is CASSRELGQSPYEQYF. For the CDR3, the DNA is TGTGCCAGCAGCCGAGAGCTGGGGCAGAGTCCCTACGAGCAGTACTTC.

This clone occurred a few times. The CDR3 DNA reads TGTGCCAGCAGCTTAACTAGCGGAAACACAGATACGCAGTATTTT. It is translated as CASSLTSGNTDTQYF. The gene calls are TRBV7-3 and TRBJ2-3; D might be TRBD2 (6 bases). V was trimmed by 0 bases and J by 2 bases, leaving 9 bases between them. The CDR3 runs 15 residues. CDR1 and CDR2 from the germline V gene are SGHTA and FQGTGA.

This clone was seen more than once but under ten times. The chain employs TRBV5-1 and TRBJ2-7; D is unclear. Germline CDR1 reads SGHRS; CDR2 reads YFSETQ. This CDR3 is built from 15 residues. Trimming pared 4 bases from V and 6 bases from J, leaving 20 bases between. Here the CDR3 reads CASSLSLRQTAEQYF. The CDR3 nucleotides read TGCGCCAGCAGCCTTTCCTTAAGACAAACTGCCGAGCAGTACTTC.

Details on this clone: At the DNA level, this CDR3 is encoded by other sequences in the same sample as well. V gene TRBV7-2 combines with J gene TRBJ2-5; 10 positions agree with TRBD2. CDR1 and CDR2 (germline): SGHTA, FQGNSA. V dropped 3 bases and J dropped 3; count of bases not matched to a gene: 1. This CDR3 spans 14 amino acids. This chain's CDR3 is CASSFGLAEETQYF. The DNA for the CDR3 is TGTGCCAGCAGCTTCGGACTAGCGGAAGAGACCCAGTACTTC.

The chain is built from TRBV27 and TRBJ2-5; D might be TRBD1 (5 bases). CDR3 size: 14 residues. The germline V gene encodes CDR1 MNHEY and CDR2 SMNVEV (reference sequence). Trimming left V 5 bases short and J 9 bases short, with 19 bases between. CDR3 in DNA: TGTGCCAGCAGTCTCAGGGTCGGCCTTCAGCCCCAGTACTTC. Translating it yields CASSLRVGLQPQYF.

In its sample, this clone was seen a few times. The J gene is TRBJ2-1, the V gene TRBV5-1; 7 bases line up with TRBD2. With V trimmed by 1 base and J by 4 bases, 11 bases remained unmatched. The CDR3 spans 17 residues. Germline lookup yields CDR1 SGHRS and CDR2 YFSETQ. The CDR3 coding sequence is TGCGCCAGCAGCTTGCCGGTGGCTAGCGGTAGATACAATGAGCAGTTCTTC. It translates to CASSLPVASGRYNEQFF.

This clone came up a few times. As DNA, the CDR3 is TGTGCCAGTAGTAGGGGGGGAGGAGGCTCCTACAATGAGCAGTTCTTC. Protein: CASSRGGGGSYNEQFF. The chain employs TRBV19 and TRBJ2-1; 7 nucleotides line up with TRBD2. Germline V gives CDR1 LNHDA, CDR2 SQIVND (reference sequence). Losses at the gene ends were 4 bases for V and 0 bases for J; bases not matched to a gene: 6. The CDR3 covers 16 residues.